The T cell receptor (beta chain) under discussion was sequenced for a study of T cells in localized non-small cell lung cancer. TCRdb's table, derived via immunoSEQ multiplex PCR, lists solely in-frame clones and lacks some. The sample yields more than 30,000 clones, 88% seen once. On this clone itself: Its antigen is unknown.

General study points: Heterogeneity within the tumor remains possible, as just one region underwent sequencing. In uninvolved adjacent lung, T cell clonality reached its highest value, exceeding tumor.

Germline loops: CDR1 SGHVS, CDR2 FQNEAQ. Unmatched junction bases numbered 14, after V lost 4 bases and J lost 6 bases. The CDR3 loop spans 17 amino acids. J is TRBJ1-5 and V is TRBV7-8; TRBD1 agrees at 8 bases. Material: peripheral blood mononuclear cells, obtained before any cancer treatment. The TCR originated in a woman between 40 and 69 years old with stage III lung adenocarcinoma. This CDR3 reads CASSSGGSTGVSQPQHF. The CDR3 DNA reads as TGTGCCAGCAGCTCAGGGGGGTCGACAGGGGTTAGTCAGCCCCAGCATTTT.